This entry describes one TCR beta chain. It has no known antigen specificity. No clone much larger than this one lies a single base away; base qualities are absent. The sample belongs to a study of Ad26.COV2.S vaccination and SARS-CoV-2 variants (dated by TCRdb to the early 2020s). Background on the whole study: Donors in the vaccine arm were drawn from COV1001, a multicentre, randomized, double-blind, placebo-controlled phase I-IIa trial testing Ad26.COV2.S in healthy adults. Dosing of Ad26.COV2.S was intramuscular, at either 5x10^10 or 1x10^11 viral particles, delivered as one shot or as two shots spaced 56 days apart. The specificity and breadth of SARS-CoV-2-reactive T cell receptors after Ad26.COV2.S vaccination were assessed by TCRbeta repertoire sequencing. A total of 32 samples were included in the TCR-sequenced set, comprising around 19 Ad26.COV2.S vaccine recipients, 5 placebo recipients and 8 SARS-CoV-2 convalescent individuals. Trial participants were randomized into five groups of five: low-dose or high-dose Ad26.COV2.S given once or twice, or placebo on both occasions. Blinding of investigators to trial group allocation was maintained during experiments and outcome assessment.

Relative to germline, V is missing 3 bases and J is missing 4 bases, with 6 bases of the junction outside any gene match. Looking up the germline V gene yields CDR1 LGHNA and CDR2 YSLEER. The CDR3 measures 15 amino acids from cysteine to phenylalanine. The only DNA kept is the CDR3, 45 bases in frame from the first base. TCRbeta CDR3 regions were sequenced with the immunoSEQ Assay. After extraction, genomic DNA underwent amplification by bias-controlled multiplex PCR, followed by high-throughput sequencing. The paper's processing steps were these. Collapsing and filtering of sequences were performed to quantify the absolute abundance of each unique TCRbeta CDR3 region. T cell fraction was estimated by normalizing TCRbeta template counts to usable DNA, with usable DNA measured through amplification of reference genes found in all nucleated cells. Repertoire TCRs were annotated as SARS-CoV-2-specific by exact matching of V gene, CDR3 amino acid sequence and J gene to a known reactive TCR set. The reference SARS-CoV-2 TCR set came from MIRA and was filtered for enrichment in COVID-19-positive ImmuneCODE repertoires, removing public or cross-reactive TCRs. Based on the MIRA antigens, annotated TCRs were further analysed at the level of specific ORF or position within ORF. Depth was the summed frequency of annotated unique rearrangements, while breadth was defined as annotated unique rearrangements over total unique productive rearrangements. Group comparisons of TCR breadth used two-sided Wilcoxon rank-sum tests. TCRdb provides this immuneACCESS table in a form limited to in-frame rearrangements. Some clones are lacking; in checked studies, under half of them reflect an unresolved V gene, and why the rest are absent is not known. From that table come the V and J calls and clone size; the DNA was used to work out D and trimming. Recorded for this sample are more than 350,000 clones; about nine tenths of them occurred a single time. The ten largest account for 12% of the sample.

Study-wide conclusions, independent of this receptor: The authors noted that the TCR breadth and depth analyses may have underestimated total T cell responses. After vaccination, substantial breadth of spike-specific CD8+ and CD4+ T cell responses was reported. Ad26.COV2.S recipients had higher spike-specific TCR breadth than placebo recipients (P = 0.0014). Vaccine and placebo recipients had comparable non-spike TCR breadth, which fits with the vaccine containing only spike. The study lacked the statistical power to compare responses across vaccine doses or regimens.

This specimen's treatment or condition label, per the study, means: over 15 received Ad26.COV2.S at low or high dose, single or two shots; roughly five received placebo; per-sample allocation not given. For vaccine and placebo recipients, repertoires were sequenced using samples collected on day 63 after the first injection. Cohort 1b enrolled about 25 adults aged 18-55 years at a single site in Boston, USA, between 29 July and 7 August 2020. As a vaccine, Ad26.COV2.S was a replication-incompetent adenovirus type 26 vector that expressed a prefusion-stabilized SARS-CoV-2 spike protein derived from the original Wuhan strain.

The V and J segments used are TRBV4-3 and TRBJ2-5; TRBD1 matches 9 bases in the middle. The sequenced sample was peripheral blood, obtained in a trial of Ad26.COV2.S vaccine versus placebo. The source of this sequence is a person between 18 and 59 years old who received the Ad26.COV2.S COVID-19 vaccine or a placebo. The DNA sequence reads TGCGCCAGCAGCCAGTCGGGACAGGGAAGAGAGACCCAGTACTTC. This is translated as CASSQSGQGRETQYF.